This T cell receptor beta chain was recorded in a study of cytomegalovirus exposure and HLA in healthy donors. Study results and caveats: Previously analyzed data showed that most TCR beta V segments were productive at a frequency of about 90% or about 30%. The study put under 200 TCR beta chains on its list as cytomegalovirus-associated. A classifier reportedly called cytomegalovirus status with high sensitivity and specificity.

The PCR had 60 Vbeta and 13 Jbeta primers. Produced via immunoSEQ multiplex PCR; TCRdb's table is partial and in-frame only. The profile shows 90,000 to 130,000 clones, 74% of them singletons. With 0 bases removed from V and 4 bases from J, the gap between germline ends came to 10 bases. There are 14 residues in the CDR3. The V gene's germline CDR1 is SGHNT and CDR2 YYREEE (reference sequence). This clone has a handful of counts. The antigen remains unidentified. The sequence came from a man aged 25-45 years in good health and CMV-seropositive. The V gene is TRBV5-4, the J gene TRBJ1-1; D might be TRBD1 (5 bases). Source material: PBMCs. The CDR3: CASSLAGGSTEAFF. The CDR3 nucleotides read TGTGCCAGCAGCTTGGCGGGGGGTTCCACTGAAGCTTTCTTT.